What follows are 21 T cell receptor beta chains derived from one specimen sequenced in a study of CD4+ T cells in melanoma. TCRdb keeps only in-frame clones here, not all; method: immunoSEQ multiplex PCR. This table has 6,700 or so clones, around two thirds appearing once. The sample consisted of cells from a culture (not recorded whether cultured in vitro). The receptors shown here come from a human donor with melanoma.

The chain employs TRBV6-1 and TRBJ2-2; 7 bases fit TRBD2. From germline, CDR1 is MNHNS and CDR2 SASEGT. The junction had 8 bases not matched to a gene; V was cut back by 0 bases and J by 1 base. This CDR3 contains 18 residues. CDR3 nucleotides: TGTGCCAGCAGTGAAGCGGGTGTTGGCGGGGGGAACACCGGGGAGCTGTTTTTT. This encodes CASSEAGVGGGNTGELFF.

The V and J genes are TRBV5-6 and TRBJ1-5, with D uncertain. Germline lookup yields CDR1 SGHDT and CDR2 YYEEEE. Trimming removed 2 bases at V and 6 bases at J, with 6 bases between. This CDR3 is built from 12 residues. The CDR3 reads CASSLGPQPQHF. CDR3 in DNA: TGTGCCAGCAGCTTAGGACCTCAGCCCCAGCATTTT.

This clone was seen a handful of times. J is TRBJ2-7 and V is TRBV19, with a weak D call TRBD2 (6 bases). CDR1 LNHDA and CDR2 SQIVND come from the germline V gene (reference sequence). V was cut by 6 bases and J by 2 bases, with 11 bases left in between. The CDR3 length is 13 residues. CDR3 nucleotides: TGTGCCAGTAGCCTCGGGGGTACCTACGAGCAGTACTTC. It codes for CASSLGGTYEQYF.

The chain recombines TRBV7-9 with TRBJ2-1; 7 bases match TRBD1. Trimming at V came to 2 bases and at J to 5 bases, leaving 6 bases not matched to a gene. CDR1 and CDR2 (germline): SEHNR, FQNEAQ (reference sequence). The CDR3 is made up of 15 amino acids. The CDR3 loop reads CASSLYGTADNEQFF. The CDR3 coding sequence is TGTGCCAGCAGCTTATATGGGACAGCAGACAATGAGCAGTTCTTC.

This clone appeared a few times. This sequence joins TRBV7-2 and TRBJ2-1; tentatively, D is TRBD1 (5 bases). Per germline, CDR1 SGHTA and CDR2 FQGNSA. Trimming shortened V by 5 bases and J by 9 bases, and 14 bases separated the two germline ends. This CDR3 has 13 residues. The CDR3 protein is CASSARVWGEQFF. The CDR3 region has the DNA TGTGCCAGCAGCGCCAGGGTTTGGGGTGAGCAGTTCTTC.

The J gene is TRBJ2-1, the V gene TRBV28; D remains unclear. Trimming pared 7 bases from V and 12 bases from J, leaving 16 bases between. The CDR3 sequence is 12 residues long. Germline-derived CDR1 and CDR2 are MDHEN and SYDVKM. Here the CDR3 reads CASTPRNKRQFF. CDR3 coding DNA: TGTGCCAGCACCCCCCGTAACAAACGGCAGTTCTTC.

The chain uses TRBV5-1 and TRBJ1-2; 8 bases are a match to TRBD1. Germline V gene lookup returns CDR1 SGHRS and CDR2 YFSETQ. The CDR3 consists of 13 residues. Trimming cost V 1 base and J 8 bases; bases outside gene matches: 4. CDR3 bases: TGCGCCAGCAGCTTGTTACAGGGGGAGGGCTACACCTTC. This translates into CASSLLQGEGYTF.

As to this clone: Relative to the germline gene, one junction end is altered; a read error may explain this. This chain connects TRBV10-2 to TRBJ1-3; the D is unclear. The germline gives CDR1 WSHSY, CDR2 SAAADI. The CDR3 spans 12 residues. This chain's CDR3 is CASSESGNTIYF. The CDR3 coding sequence is TGCGCCAGCAGCGAGTCCGGAAACACCATATATTTT.

The chain couples TRBV5-1 to TRBJ2-2, with D perhaps TRBD2 (6 bases). The V end lost 0 bases, the J end lost 4 bases, and 16 bases lay between the germline ends. Germline CDR1 and CDR2: SGHRS and YFSETQ. The CDR3 consists of 17 residues. CDR3 nucleotides: TGCGCCAGCAGCTTGGTGCCGGGCGGGGTAAGCACCGGGGAGCTGTTTTTT. It translates to CASSLVPGGVSTGELFF.

The V and J genes are TRBV3-1 (or the pseudogene TRBV3-2) and TRBJ1-1; D is uncertain. Germline V gives CDR1 LGHDT, CDR2 YNNKEL (reference sequence). The CDR3 contains 13 residues. V was shortened by 1 base and J by 2 bases, with 5 bases between the two germline ends. Here the CDR3 DNA reads TGTGCCAGCAGCCAAGTGGGAAACACTGAAGCTTTCTTT. As protein: CASSQVGNTEAFF.

This rearrangement joins TRBV30 to TRBJ2-1, with D maybe TRBD2 (5 bases). The V gene's germline CDR1 is GTSNPN and CDR2 SVGIG (reference sequence). Trimming removed 8 bases at V and 4 bases at J, with 9 bases between. The CDR3 is 11 amino acids. The CDR3 here is CAGGAYNEQFF. DNA of the CDR3: TGTGCCGGAGGAGCATACAATGAGCAGTTCTTC.

This clone turned up a few times. CDR3 sequence (DNA): TGTGCCACCAGCAGAGACCGGGGAGGGAGACCCATATATTTT. As protein: CATSRDRGGRPIYF. The rearrangement uses TRBV15 and TRBJ1-3; no reliable D call. V lost 0 bases, J lost 11 bases, and 14 bases lay in between. Germline V gene data show CDR1 as LNHNV and CDR2 as YYDKDF (reference sequence). The CDR3 totals 14 residues.

CDR3 DNA: TGTGCCAGCAGTTACCACCCGAATCAGCCCCAGCATTTT. It specifies CASSYHPNQPQHF. The gene calls are TRBV6-5 and TRBJ1-5; no clear D. Germline assignment: CDR1 MNHEY and CDR2 SVGAGI. Deletions cut 2 bases from V and 4 bases from J, with 6 bases between. This CDR3 contains 13 residues.

The rearrangement uses TRBV27 and TRBJ1-6, with TRBD1 as a possible D gene (5 bases). Trimming cost V 3 bases and J 10 bases, with 13 bases left between them. CDR1 MNHEY and CDR2 SMNVEV come from the germline V gene (reference sequence). The CDR3 is 14 residues long. CDR3 protein: CASSFRRVASPLHF. The CDR3 DNA reads as TGTGCCAGCAGTTTCCGCAGGGTAGCGTCACCCCTCCACTTT.

V is TRBV9 and J is TRBJ2-7, with D unclear. The CDR3 loop spans 14 amino acids. V was trimmed by 4 bases and J by 3 bases, leaving 14 bases between them. The germline V gene has CDR1 SGDLS and CDR2 YYNGEE. CDR3 DNA: TGTGCCAGCAGCCCCCAACCAGGCAACTACGAGCAGTACTTC. Amino acids: CASSPQPGNYEQYF.

The V gene is TRBV7-9, the J gene TRBJ2-2, with TRBD1 matching over 7 bases. The CDR3 is 12 residues long. From germline, CDR1 is SEHNR and CDR2 FQNEAQ (reference sequence). After removal of 8 bases from V and 5 bases from J, the junction contained 2 bases not matched to a gene. The CDR3 DNA follows: TGTGCCAGCGCACAGGGGACCGGGGAGCTGTTTTTT. Protein sequence: CASAQGTGELFF.

The chain links TRBV5-1 to TRBJ1-6, with D possibly being TRBD1 (6 bases). V was trimmed by 1 base and J by 8 bases, leaving 34 bases between them. Germline lookup yields CDR1 SGHRS and CDR2 YFSETQ. The CDR3 length is 22 residues. The CDR3 sequence: CASSLNPVGAGRYGIVDSPLHF. CDR3 coding DNA: TGCGCCAGCAGCTTGAACCCCGTGGGGGCCGGCCGTTATGGTATTGTGGATTCACCCCTCCACTTT.

The CDR3 DNA follows: TGTGCCAGCAGCTGGGCAGGGGGGTGTATAGGATACAATGAGCAGTTCTTC. Translating gives CASSWAGGCIGYNEQFF. This chain uses TRBV21-1 with TRBJ2-1; the table names TRBD1, a call not compared with the DNA. TRBV21-1 is assigned pseudogene status. This CDR3 is 17 amino acids long.

This clone was picked up a small number of times. V is TRBV24-1 and J is TRBJ2-5, with 7 bases fitting TRBD2. The V and J ends lost 4 bases and 5 bases, in that order; junction bases with no gene match: 6. Germline V gene lookup returns CDR1 KGHDR and CDR2 SFDVKD. The CDR3 covers 14 residues. CDR3 sequence (DNA): TGTGCCACCAGTGAGTCGACTAGCTGGGAGACCCAGTACTTC. It is translated as CATSESTSWETQYF.

The chain employs TRBV15 and TRBJ2-6, with TRBD1 identical over 11 bases. The germline V gene has CDR1 LNHNV and CDR2 YYDKDF (reference sequence). The CDR3 loop spans 20 amino acids. V lost 1 base to trimming and J lost 2 bases; unmatched junction nucleotides: 10. The CDR3 nucleotides read TGTGCCACCAGCAGAGTTTTTGGACAGGGGGCTATTACTGGGGCCAACGTCCTGACTTTC. Translated: CATSRVFGQGAITGANVLTF.

The gene calls are TRBV28 and TRBJ1-4; D gene uncertain. Germline loops: CDR1 MDHEN, CDR2 SYDVKM. V was trimmed by 5 bases and J by 8 bases, leaving 9 bases between them. The CDR3 is made up of 12 amino acids. CDR3 loop: CASSISREKLFF. CDR3 DNA sequence: TGTGCCAGCAGTATCTCTAGGGAAAAACTGTTTTTT.